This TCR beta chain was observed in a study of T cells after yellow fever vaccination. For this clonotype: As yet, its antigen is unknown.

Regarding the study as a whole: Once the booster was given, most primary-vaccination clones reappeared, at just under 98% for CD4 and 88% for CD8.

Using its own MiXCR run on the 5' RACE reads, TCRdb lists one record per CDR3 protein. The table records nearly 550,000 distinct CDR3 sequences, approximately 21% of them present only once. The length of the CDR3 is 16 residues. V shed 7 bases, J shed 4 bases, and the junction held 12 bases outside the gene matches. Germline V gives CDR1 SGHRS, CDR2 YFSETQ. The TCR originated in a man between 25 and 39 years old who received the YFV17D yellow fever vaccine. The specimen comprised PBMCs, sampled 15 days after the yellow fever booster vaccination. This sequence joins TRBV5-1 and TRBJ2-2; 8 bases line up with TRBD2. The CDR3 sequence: CASRASGRRVTGELFF. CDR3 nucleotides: TGCGCCAGCCGGGCTAGCGGGCGTCGCGTCACCGGGGAGCTGTTTTTT.